This T cell receptor beta chain was obtained from a study of cytomegalovirus exposure and HLA in healthy donors. Points from the study as a whole: A previous analysis found most TCR beta V segments productive roughly 90% or roughly 30% of the time.

A multiplex PCR was run with 60 Vbeta primers and 13 Jbeta primers. TCRdb keeps only in-frame clones here, not all; method: immunoSEQ multiplex PCR. The repertoire holds hundreds of thousands of clones, with about 83% as singletons. Trimming removed 1 base from V and 4 bases from J, with 7 bases in between. Germline V gene sequence: CDR1 SQVTM, CDR2 ANQGSEA. The CDR3 length is 12 residues. As concerns this clone: Its antigen is unknown.

V usage is TRBV29-1 and J usage is TRBJ1-2; D perhaps matches TRBD1 (6 bases). The receptor's source is a man aged 35-49 years in good health and CMV-seronegative. Sequencing was done on a sample of PBMCs. This chain's CDR3 is CSVEGGGYGYTF. The CDR3, as DNA: TGCAGCGTTGAAGGAGGGGGCTATGGCTACACCTTC.